This T cell receptor beta chain was recorded in a study of blood T cell repertoires in COVID-19. Overall study context: Donors in the United States, Italy and Spain gave samples during acute or convalescent COVID-19.

Trimming left V 4 bases short and J 2 bases short, with 5 bases between. The CDR3 has 12 residues. Germline V CDR1 and CDR2: SGHRS, YFSETQ. Produced via immunoSEQ multiplex PCR; TCRdb's table is partial and in-frame only. Here the sample spans 150,000 to 200,000 clones, 76% being singletons. Sequencing was done on a sample of PBMCs or T cells enriched from blood (not recorded which). The V gene is TRBV5-1, the J gene TRBJ2-3, with D unclear. The receptor's source is a woman aged 50 to 60 with acute COVID-19. The CDR3 coding sequence is TGCGCCAGCAGCCCAGACACAGATACGCAGTATTTT. Translation: CASSPDTDTQYF.